The clone carrying this TCR beta chain was observed a few times. Its antigen is undetermined. The CDR3 has 12 residues. V was clipped by 6 bases and J by 2 bases, with 8 bases between them. The germline V gene has CDR1 MRHNA and CDR2 SNTAGT. This sample stems from a study of cytomegalovirus exposure and HLA in healthy donors. Study observations and caveats: CMV antigen specificity was confirmed in vitro for three CMV-associated chains.

PCR primers comprised 60 Vbeta and 13 Jbeta primers. Assay: immunoSEQ multiplex PCR; the TCRdb copy retains only in-frame clones and omits some. The sample consists of fewer than 120,000 clones, roughly four fifths of them appearing once. This TCR came from a woman in her thirties in good health and CMV-seronegative. The V gene is TRBV6-4, the J gene TRBJ2-7; weak D call: TRBD2 (6 bases). Sequencing used PBMCs. The CDR3, as DNA: TGTGCCAGCAGGGGGGGACCCTACGAGCAGTACTTC. Its protein is CASRGGPYEQYF.